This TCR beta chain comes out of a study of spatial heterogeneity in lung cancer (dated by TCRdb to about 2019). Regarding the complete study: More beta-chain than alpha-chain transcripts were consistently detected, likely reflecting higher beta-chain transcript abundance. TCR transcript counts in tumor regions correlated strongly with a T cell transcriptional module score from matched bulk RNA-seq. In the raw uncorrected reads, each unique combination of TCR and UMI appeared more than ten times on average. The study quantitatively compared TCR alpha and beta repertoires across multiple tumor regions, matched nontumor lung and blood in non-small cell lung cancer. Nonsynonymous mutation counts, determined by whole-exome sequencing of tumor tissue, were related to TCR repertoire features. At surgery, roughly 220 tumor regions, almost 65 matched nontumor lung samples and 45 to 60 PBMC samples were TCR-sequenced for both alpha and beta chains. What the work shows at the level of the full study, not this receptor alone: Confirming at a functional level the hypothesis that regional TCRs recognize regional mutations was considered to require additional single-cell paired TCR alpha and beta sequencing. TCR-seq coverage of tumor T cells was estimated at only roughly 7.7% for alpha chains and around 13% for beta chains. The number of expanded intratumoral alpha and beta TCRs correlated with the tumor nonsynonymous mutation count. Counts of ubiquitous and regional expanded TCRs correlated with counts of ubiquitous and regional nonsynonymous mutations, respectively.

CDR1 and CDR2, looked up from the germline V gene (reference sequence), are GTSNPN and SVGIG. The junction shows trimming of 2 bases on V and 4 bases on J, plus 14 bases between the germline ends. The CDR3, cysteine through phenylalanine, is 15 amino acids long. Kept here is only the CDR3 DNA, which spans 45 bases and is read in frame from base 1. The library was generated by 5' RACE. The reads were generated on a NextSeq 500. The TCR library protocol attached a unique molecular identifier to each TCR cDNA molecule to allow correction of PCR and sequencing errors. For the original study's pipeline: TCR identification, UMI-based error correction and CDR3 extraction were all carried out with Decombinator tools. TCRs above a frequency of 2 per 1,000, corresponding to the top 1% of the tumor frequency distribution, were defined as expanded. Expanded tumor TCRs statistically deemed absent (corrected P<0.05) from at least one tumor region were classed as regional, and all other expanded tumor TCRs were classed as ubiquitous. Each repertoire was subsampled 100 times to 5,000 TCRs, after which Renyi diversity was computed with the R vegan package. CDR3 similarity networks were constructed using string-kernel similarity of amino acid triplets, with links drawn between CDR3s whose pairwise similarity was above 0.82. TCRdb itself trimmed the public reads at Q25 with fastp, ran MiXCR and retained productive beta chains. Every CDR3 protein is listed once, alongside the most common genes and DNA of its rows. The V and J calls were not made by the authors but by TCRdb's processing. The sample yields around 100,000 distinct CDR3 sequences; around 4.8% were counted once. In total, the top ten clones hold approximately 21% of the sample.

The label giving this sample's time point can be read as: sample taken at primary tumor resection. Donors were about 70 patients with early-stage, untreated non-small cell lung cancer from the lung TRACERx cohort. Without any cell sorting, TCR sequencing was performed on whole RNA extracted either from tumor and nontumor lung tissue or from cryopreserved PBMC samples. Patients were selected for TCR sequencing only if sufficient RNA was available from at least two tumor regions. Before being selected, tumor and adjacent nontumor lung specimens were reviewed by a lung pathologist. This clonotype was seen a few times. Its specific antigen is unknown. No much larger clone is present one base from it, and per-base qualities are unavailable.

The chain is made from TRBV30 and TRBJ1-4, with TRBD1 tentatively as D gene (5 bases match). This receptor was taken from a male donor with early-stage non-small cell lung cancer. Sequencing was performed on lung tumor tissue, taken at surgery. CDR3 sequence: CAWSRTGDLNEKLFF. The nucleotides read TGTGCCTGGAGTCGAACAGGAGACCTTAATGAAAAACTGTTTTTT.